This entry is about one T cell receptor beta chain. Its antigen remains unknown. Lymphocytes (intraepithelial and lamina propria) were released by processing the graft tissue. These data are taken from a study of graft-versus-host responses after intestinal transplantation. Study-level background: Transplants were multivisceral, liver-intestinal, or isolated intestinal. The study gave all recipients anti-thymocyte globulin induction, then tacrolimus and steroids for 2 to 3 years.

Study-level findings and limits: The marrow of recipients harbored GvH clones, and ileum or blood showed some of them first. Early after transplant, HvG declines were associated with peak levels of circulating GvH clones.

Libraries were prepared by immunoSEQ multiplex PCR; TCRdb keeps only in-frame clonotypes and omits some of them. The sample shows about 2,000 clones, around 86% of them seen only once. This sample comprised ileum tissue, obtained about 52 days after intestinal transplant. The clonotype was recovered from a human patient who received an intestinal transplant, so some T cells may come from the graft donor.

CDR3 region: CATIGNSNQPQHF. Written as DNA, the CDR3 is TGTGCCACCATAGGTAATAGCAATCAGCCCCAGCATTTT. The chain combines TRBV6-1 with TRBJ1-5; D remains ambiguous. This CDR3 is built from 13 residues. Between the trimmed V and J ends, which lost 10 bases and 0 bases, there was a span of 10 bases. The germline gives CDR1 MNHNS, CDR2 SASEGT.